These 19 T cell receptor beta chains originate from one sample sequenced in a study of blood T cell repertoires in COVID-19. Measured with immunoSEQ multiplex PCR; TCRdb has only the in-frame clones, and not every one. The sample holds 200,000 or so clones, less than 90% seen once. Sample: peripheral blood. Source of these receptors: a woman between 65 and 79 years old with acute or convalescent COVID-19.

The rearrangement joins TRBV7-2 to TRBJ1-4; D call uncertain. Germline CDR1 and CDR2: SGHTA and FQGNSA. The CDR3 is 15 residues long. Trimming cost V 5 bases and J 8 bases, with 18 bases left between them. The CDR3 sequence is CASSDGPTSKEKLFF. The CDR3, as DNA: TGTGCCAGCAGCGATGGGCCAACCAGCAAGGAAAAACTGTTTTTT. Full variable domain (missing parts from reference TRBV7-2 and TRBJ1-4): GAGVSQSPSNKVTEKGKDVELRCDPISGHTALYWYRQSLGQGLEFLIYFQGNSAPDKSGLPSDRFSAERTGGSVSTLTIQRTQQEDSAVYLCASSDGPTSKEKLFFGSGTQLSVL.

The chain has TRBV7-3 and TRBJ2-7; TRBD1 aligns across 9 bases. CDR1 SGHTA and CDR2 FQGTGA come from the germline V gene. The CDR3 spans 13 residues. V trimming: 4 bases; J trimming: 6 bases; junction bases outside the gene matches: 4. The CDR3 loop is CASSWGQGLEQYF. CDR3 sequence (DNA): TGTGCCAGCAGCTGGGGACAGGGCCTCGAGCAGTACTTC.

This clone was seen just once. The J gene is TRBJ1-1, the V gene TRBV28; possible D gene TRBD1, 5 bases. Trimming stripped 3 bases from V and 6 bases from J, with 8 bases between. This CDR3 comprises 12 residues. Per the germline V gene, CDR1 is MDHEN and CDR2 is SYDVKM. CDR3 amino acids: CASSFGGAEAFF. CDR3 sequence (DNA): TGTGCCAGCAGTTTCGGGGGAGCTGAAGCTTTCTTT.

About this clone itself: The limits of the CDR3 on the DNA are not certain, so only TCRdb's listed CDR3 is given. The chain employs TRBV28 and TRBJ2-5; TRBD1 was called by the table and not checked on the DNA. With termini counted, the CDR3 has 15 amino acids. Looked up from germline, CDR1 is MDHEN and CDR2 is SYDVKM. The CDR3 is CASSSSTGLQETQYF.

The genes are TRBV27 and TRBJ1-2; TRBD1 matches 7 bases. Germline trimming cut 5 bases from V and 3 bases from J; bases unmatched to any gene: 6. The CDR3 extends over 14 amino acids. The germline V gene has CDR1 MNHEY and CDR2 SMNVEV (reference sequence). The CDR3 is CASSGNRGHYGYTF. CDR3 DNA: TGTGCCAGCAGTGGCAACAGGGGACACTATGGCTACACCTTC.

J is TRBJ2-7 and V is TRBV3-1 (or the pseudogene TRBV3-2), with TRBD1 identical over 7 bases. This CDR3 has 13 residues. Per the germline V gene, CDR1 is LGHDT and CDR2 is YNNKEL (reference sequence). Losses at the gene ends were 4 bases for V and 1 base for J; bases not matched to a gene: 1. The CDR3 DNA follows: TGTGCCAGCAGCCTGGGACAGTCCTACGAGCAGTACTTC. It encodes CASSLGQSYEQYF.

The genes are TRBV19 and TRBJ2-7, with D maybe TRBD2 (7 bases). This CDR3 region has 15 residues. Trimming cost V 4 bases and J 3 bases, with 16 bases left between them. Germline-derived CDR1 and CDR2 are LNHDA and SQIVND (reference sequence). The CDR3 sequence is CASSTLGGRLYEQYF. In DNA form, the CDR3 reads TGTGCCAGTAGTACCTTGGGGGGGCGACTCTACGAGCAGTACTTC. The whole variable domain, remainder taken from reference TRBV19 and TRBJ2-7, is DGGITQSPKYLFRKEGQNVTLSCEQNLNHDAMYWYRQDPGQGLRLIYYSQIVNDFQKGDIAEGYSVSREKKESFPLTVTSAQKNPTAFYLCASSTLGGRLYEQYFGPGTRLTVT.

This clone occurred once. The rearrangement uses TRBV28 and TRBJ2-2, with D perhaps matching TRBD2 (6 bases). There are 17 residues in the CDR3. Germline CDR1 and CDR2: MDHEN and SYDVKM. Trimming took off 2 bases at V and 3 bases at J, with 16 bases between the two ends. The CDR3 DNA sequence: TGTGCCAGCAGTTTAGGGGGAGGTGGGATTTACACCGGGGAGCTGTTTTTT. It specifies CASSLGGGGIYTGELFF.

This chain connects TRBV5-1 to TRBJ2-5, with 9 nucleotides matching TRBD2. The CDR3 has 15 amino acids. Germline assignment: CDR1 SGHRS and CDR2 YFSETQ. V lost 3 bases and J lost 5; bases outside the gene matches: 8. In DNA form, the CDR3 reads TGCGCCAGCAGCTCCGTGCGGGGGGGGCGGGAGACCCAGTACTTC. Its protein is CASSSVRGGRETQYF. The whole variable domain, filled in from reference TRBV5-1 and TRBJ2-5, reads KAGVTQTPRYLIKTRGQQVTLSCSPISGHRSVSWYQQTPGQGLQFLFEYFSETQRNKGNFPGRFSGRQFSNSRSEMNVSTLELGDSALYLCASSSVRGGRETQYFGPGTRLLVL.

The CDR3 here is CASSVLAGGPNNEQFF. The CDR3 DNA reads as TGTGCCAGCAGTGTCTTAGCGGGAGGGCCTAACAATGAGCAGTTCTTC. The chain couples TRBV2 to TRBJ2-1; 11 bases match TRBD2. CDR1 is SNHLY and CDR2 is FYNNEI in the germline V gene. Trimming at V came to 4 bases and at J to 5 bases, leaving 7 bases not matched to a gene. CDR3 size: 16 residues. Drawing the rest from reference TRBV2 and TRBJ2-1, the complete variable domain is EPEVTQTPSHQVTQMGQEVILRCVPISNHLYFYWYRQILGQKVEFLVSFYNNEISEKSEIFDDQFSVERPDGSNFTLKIRSTKLEDSAMYFCASSVLAGGPNNEQFFGPGTRLTVL.

The chain joins TRBV3-1 (or the pseudogene TRBV3-2) to TRBJ2-1; D is perhaps TRBD2 (5 bases). CDR1 is LGHDT and CDR2 is YNNKEL in the germline V gene (reference sequence). V was clipped by 1 base and J by 15 bases, with 13 bases between them. The CDR3 totals 12 residues. The CDR3 spells CASSQGPSLGFF. CDR3 coding DNA: TGTGCCAGCAGCCAAGGACCTAGCCTAGGGTTCTTC.

The chain is built from TRBV18 and TRBJ1-1; the D is unclear. With 6 bases removed from V and 1 base from J, the gap between germline ends came to 9 bases. The CDR3 has 13 residues. Looked up from germline, CDR1 is KGHSH and CDR2 is LQKENI. The CDR3 here is CASSTGRNTEAFF. CDR3 coding DNA: TGTGCCAGCTCGACCGGGAGGAACACTGAAGCTTTCTTT.

V is TRBV7-2 and J is TRBJ1-1, with D hard to call. The ends were cut back, 0 bases at V and 9 bases at J, with 8 bases in the middle. The CDR3 extends over 12 amino acids. Germline CDR1 is SGHTA and CDR2 is FQGNSA. The CDR3 DNA reads as TGTGCCAGCAGCTTAGCGGCGGGGAAAGCTTTCTTT. Protein product: CASSLAAGKAFF.

CDR3 DNA sequence: TGTGCCAGCAGTTTGGACAGGGTGGAGACCCAGTACTTC. Translated: CASSLDRVETQYF. This chain joins TRBV28 and TRBJ2-5, with 8 bases that match TRBD1. The germline V gene has CDR1 MDHEN and CDR2 SYDVKM. V gave up 3 bases and J gave up 5 bases; unmatched junction bases: 2. The CDR3 totals 13 residues. The variable domain in full, completed from reference TRBV28 and TRBJ2-5, reads DVKVTQSSRYLVKRTGEKVFLECVQDMDHENMFWYRQDPGLGLRLIYFSYDVKMKEKGDIPEGYSVSREKKERFSLILESASTNQTSMYLCASSLDRVETQYFGPGTRLLVL.

The rearrangement joins TRBV12-3 or TRBV12-4 to TRBJ1-2; D remains ambiguous. The V and J ends lost 3 bases and 2 bases respectively, with 4 bases between them. The CDR3 contains 12 residues. The CDR3 spells CASSFRNYGYTF. In DNA form, the CDR3 reads TGTGCCAGCAGTTTCAGAAACTATGGCTACACCTTC.

This clone was recorded once. The CDR3 here is CASSLDVLESSGQFF. CDR3 DNA sequence: TGTGCCAGCAGCTTAGACGTACTCGAAAGTAGCGGGCAGTTCTTC. The chain links TRBV11-2 to TRBJ2-1; TRBD2 is a possible D gene (6 bases). Looked up from germline, CDR1 is SGHAT and CDR2 is FQNNGV. The CDR3 sequence is 15 residues long. V was shortened by 0 bases and J by 12 bases, with 18 bases between the two germline ends.

The CDR3 DNA sequence: TGTGCCAGCAGCCAACCGAGCGGGGGGGCACAGGGTGAGCAGTTCTTC. Translation gives CASSQPSGGAQGEQFF. The V call is TRBV3-1 (or the pseudogene TRBV3-2), the J call TRBJ2-1; TRBD2 aligns across 10 bases. CDR3 size: 16 residues. Germline V lookup: CDR1 LGHDT, CDR2 YNNKEL (reference sequence). J lost 9 bases, V lost 2 bases, and 10 bases had no gene match.

The chain links TRBV11-3 to TRBJ2-3, with TRBD2 as a possible D gene (6 bases). V gave up 5 bases and J gave up 4 bases, with 19 bases separating them. Germline CDR1 is SGHNT and CDR2 is YENEEA. This CDR3 comprises 16 residues. CDR3 sequence (DNA): TGTGCCAGCAGCCCATCGACTAGGAGCGAGGCAGATACGCAGTATTTT. Its protein product is CASSPSTRSEADTQYF.

The chain couples TRBV6-5 to TRBJ2-5, with D possibly matching TRBD1 (5 bases). The CDR3 contains 11 residues. V lost 5 bases, J lost 7 bases, and 8 bases lay in between. Germline V CDR1 and CDR2: MNHEY, SVGAGI. The CDR3 coding sequence is TGTGCCAGCAGTACTCAGGGGACCCAGTACTTC. This sequence encodes CASSTQGTQYF.